This entry concerns a single T cell receptor beta chain. This entry is derived from a study of cytomegalovirus exposure and HLA in healthy donors. The PCR made use of 60 Vbeta and 13 Jbeta primers. The protocol was immunoSEQ multiplex PCR, while the TCRdb copy is restricted to in-frame clones and leaves out a portion. The table has 150,000 to 200,000 clones, 60% to 85% seen once. Sequences were obtained from PBMCs. The origin of this receptor is a woman aged 40 to 50 in good health and CMV-seronegative.

CDR3: CASSTTGAEAFF. The CDR3 DNA is TGTGCCAGCAGCACCACAGGGGCTGAAGCTTTCTTT. The chain uses TRBV5-5 and TRBJ1-1; 7 nucleotides align to TRBD1. Trimming cost V 4 bases and J 6 bases; bases outside gene matches: 3. Germline CDR1 SGHKS, CDR2 YYEKEE (reference sequence). The CDR3 covers 12 residues.